This entry describes one T cell receptor beta chain. Its target is not known. Libraries were prepared by immunoSEQ multiplex PCR; TCRdb keeps only in-frame clonotypes and omits some of them. The sample shows 32,000 or so clones, approximately 82% of them seen only once. Blood was drawn at the time of colonoscopy. CDR3 length: 15 amino acids. The germline V gene has CDR1 KGHSH and CDR2 LQKENI. The V and J ends lost 3 bases and 2 bases, in that order; junction bases with no gene match: 6. This record comes from a study of pediatric ulcerative colitis. Study-wide results and limits: This repertoire reflects total lymphocytes rather than subpopulations like regulatory T cells. Ulcerative colitis patients shared more blood-rectal clones than controls. A couple of rectal clonotypes were found only in ulcerative colitis patients, all of them.

This rearrangement joins TRBV18 to TRBJ2-5; 7 nucleotides align to TRBD2. Sequencing input: blood. The receptor was isolated from a boy between 5 and 17 years old with severe ulcerative colitis. The CDR3 sequence is CASSPSLAVQETQYF. Here the CDR3 DNA reads TGTGCCAGCTCACCCTCTCTAGCGGTACAAGAGACCCAGTACTTC.